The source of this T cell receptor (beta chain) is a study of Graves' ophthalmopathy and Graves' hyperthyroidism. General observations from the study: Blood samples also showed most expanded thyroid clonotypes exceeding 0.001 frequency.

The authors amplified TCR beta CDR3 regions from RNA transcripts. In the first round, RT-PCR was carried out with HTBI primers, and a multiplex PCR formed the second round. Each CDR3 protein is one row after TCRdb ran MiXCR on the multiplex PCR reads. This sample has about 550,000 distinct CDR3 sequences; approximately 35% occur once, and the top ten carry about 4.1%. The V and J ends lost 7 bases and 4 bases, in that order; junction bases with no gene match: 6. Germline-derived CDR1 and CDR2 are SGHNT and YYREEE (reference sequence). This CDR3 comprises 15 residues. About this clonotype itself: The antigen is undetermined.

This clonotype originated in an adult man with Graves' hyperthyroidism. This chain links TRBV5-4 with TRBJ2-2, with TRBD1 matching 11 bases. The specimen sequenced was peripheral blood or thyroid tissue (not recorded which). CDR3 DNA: TGTGCCAGCGGCTCGGACAGGGGGCGCACCGGGGAGCTGTTTTTT. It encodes CASGSDRGRTGELFF.